The 32 T cell receptor beta chains below all came from one sample that was sequenced in a study of shared clonotypes between healthy human individuals. Sequencing used immunoSEQ multiplex PCR; TCRdb keeps in-frame clones, though not all of them. The data contain about 500,000 clones, approximately 77% of them singletons. Sequencing used PBMCs. All receptors derive from a woman aged 40 to 49 in good health. Some clones in this sample may be carry-over from other donors' samples.

V and J are TRBV7-3 and TRBJ2-2; D gene unclear. The CDR3 loop spans 13 amino acids. The germline V gene encodes CDR1 SGHTA and CDR2 FQGTGA. Trimming took off 5 bases at V and 5 bases at J, with 9 bases between the two ends. As DNA, the CDR3 is TGTGCCAGCAGCCCGGGTTTTACCGGGGAGCTGTTTTTT. Translated: CASSPGFTGELFF.

The CDR3 sequence: CASSEALEASYGYTF. In DNA form, the CDR3 reads TGTGCCAGCAGTGAAGCGCTAGAGGCCTCTTATGGCTACACCTTC. The chain joins TRBV2 to TRBJ1-2; D is unresolved. The CDR3 is made up of 15 amino acids. V lost 0 bases and J 5 bases, leaving 13 bases between the germline ends. Germline V CDR1 and CDR2: SNHLY, FYNNEI. The full variable domain, with the rest looked up from reference TRBV2 and TRBJ1-2, is EPEVTQTPSHQVTQMGQEVILRCVPISNHLYFYWYRQILGQKVEFLVSFYNNEISEKSEIFDDQFSVERPDGSNFTLKIRSTKLEDSAMYFCASSEALEASYGYTFGSGTRLTVV.

This clone has only a few counts. The rearrangement links TRBV27 to TRBJ2-7; TRBD1 aligns across 10 bases. In germline, CDR1 is MNHEY, CDR2 SMNVEV (reference sequence). The CDR3 loop spans 13 amino acids. J gave up 4 bases and V 6 bases, and 3 bases lay outside the gene matches. The CDR3 sequence: CASSRQGAYEQYF. The CDR3 DNA reads TGTGCCAGCAGCCGACAGGGGGCGTACGAGCAGTACTTC.

The rearrangement uses TRBV13 and TRBJ2-7; D is uncertain. Trimming cost V 4 bases and J 0 bases, with 7 bases left between them. Looked up from germline, CDR1 is PRHDT and CDR2 is FYEKMQ (reference sequence). The CDR3 has 13 residues. CDR3 in DNA: TGTGCCAGCAGCTCGAAAAGCTCCTACGAGCAGTACTTC. It is translated as CASSSKSSYEQYF.

This chain joins TRBV5-5 and TRBJ2-7; 12 nucleotides agree with TRBD2. Germline CDR1 is SGHKS and CDR2 is YYEKEE (reference sequence). The CDR3 covers 14 residues. Germline trimming cut 5 bases from V and 12 bases from J; bases unmatched to any gene: 12. CDR3 protein: CASRRTSGTSSGYF. CDR3 coding DNA: TGTGCCAGCAGACGGACTAGCGGGACCTCCTCCGGGTACTTC.

In DNA, the CDR3 is TGTGCCAGCAGCAAGGGATTGAGCGAGCAGTACTTC. It codes for CASSKGLSEQYF. The chain uses TRBV27 and TRBJ2-7; D is ambiguous. The ends were cut back, 6 bases at V and 6 bases at J, with 12 bases in the middle. This CDR3 is built from 12 residues. Per the germline V gene, CDR1 is MNHEY and CDR2 is SMNVEV (reference sequence).

This sequence joins TRBV19 and TRBJ2-1; no clear D gene. V was cut by 3 bases and J by 2 bases, with 8 bases left in between. Per germline, CDR1 LNHDA and CDR2 SQIVND (reference sequence). CDR3 size: 14 residues. The CDR3 region is CASSMRRTYNEQFF. DNA for the CDR3: TGTGCCAGTAGTATGAGGCGGACCTACAATGAGCAGTTCTTC.

V usage is TRBV5-8 and J usage is TRBJ1-2; weak D call: TRBD1 (5 bases). Trimming pared 6 bases from V and 6 bases from J, leaving 15 bases between. The CDR3 totals 13 residues. From germline, CDR1 is SGHTS and CDR2 YDEGEE. DNA for the CDR3: TGTGCCAGCAACCCCCGGGGGGGGAATGGCTACACCTTC. Translating gives CASNPRGGNGYTF.

The J gene is TRBJ2-4, the V gene TRBV7-9, with 11 bases matching TRBD2. The CDR3 is 16 residues long. CDR1 is SEHNR and CDR2 is FQNEAQ in the germline V gene (reference sequence). Trimming cost V 3 bases and J 9 bases; bases outside gene matches: 10. The CDR3 spells CASSFSGRAGGGIQYF. CDR3 coding DNA: TGTGCCAGCAGCTTTAGCGGGAGGGCCGGTGGTGGCATTCAGTACTTC.

V is TRBV7-8 and J is TRBJ2-3; 10 nucleotides line up with TRBD2. The ends lost 6 bases at V and 2 bases at J; junction bases unmatched: 8. Looked up from germline, CDR1 is SGHVS and CDR2 is FQNEAQ. The CDR3 is 16 residues long. The CDR3: CASRPLAGALTDTQYF. The CDR3 DNA follows: TGTGCCAGCAGACCTCTAGCGGGGGCCCTCACAGATACGCAGTATTTT.

This clone was seen only once. The identical CDR3 is also encoded by other nucleotide sequences in the sample. The rearrangement links TRBV7-3 to TRBJ1-2; 8 positions agree with TRBD1. V shed 5 bases and J 4 bases; nucleotides not matched to a gene: 3. The CDR3 covers 13 residues. CDR1 and CDR2 from the germline V gene are SGHTA and FQGTGA. The CDR3, as DNA: TGTGCCAGCAGCCCCGGGACAGGCTATGGCTACACCTTC. This sequence encodes CASSPGTGYGYTF.

This clone was seen a handful of times. CDR3 nucleotides: TGTGCCAGCGGGCCCCCCTCTAGCGCCTTATTCACAGATACGCAGTATTTT. Protein: CASGPPSSALFTDTQYF. The V gene is TRBV28, the J gene TRBJ2-3; D is perhaps TRBD2 (6 bases). This CDR3 region has 17 residues. V gave up 8 bases and J gave up 2 bases, with 23 bases separating them. CDR1 MDHEN and CDR2 SYDVKM come from the germline V gene.

As to this clone: This same CDR3 is encoded by further DNA sequences in the sample. The chain carries TRBV28 and TRBJ2-3; 9 bases fit TRBD2. V dropped 4 bases and J dropped 2; count of bases not matched to a gene: 7. The CDR3 extends over 16 amino acids. The germline V gene encodes CDR1 MDHEN and CDR2 SYDVKM. The CDR3 nucleotides are TGTGCCAGCAGTTCATCTAGCGGGACTTCCACAGATACGCAGTATTTT. It yields the protein CASSSSSGTSTDTQYF.

The rearrangement joins TRBV14 to TRBJ2-2; D is unresolved. Germline V gene sequence: CDR1 SGHDN, CDR2 FVKESK. The germline V and J ends were trimmed by 0 bases and 4 bases, with 6 bases remaining between them. The CDR3 extends over 14 amino acids. Here the CDR3 reads CASSQDLTTGELFF. The CDR3 DNA follows: TGTGCCAGCAGCCAAGATCTCACCACCGGGGAGCTGTTTTTT.

This clone was seen once. V and J are TRBV30 and TRBJ1-3; perhaps TRBD1 as D (6 bases). V lost 0 bases, J lost 6 bases, and 12 bases lay in between. The germline V gene encodes CDR1 GTSNPN and CDR2 SVGIG (reference sequence). The CDR3 is 14 residues long. The CDR3 loop is CAWSVGYRVNTIYF. In DNA form, the CDR3 reads TGTGCCTGGAGTGTAGGGTACAGGGTAAACACCATATATTTT. The full variable domain, in which reference TRBV30 and TRBJ1-3 provide the parts outside the CDR3, is SQTIHQWPATLVQPVGSPLSLECTVEGTSNPNLYWYRQAAGRGLQLLFYSVGIGQISSEVPQNLSASRPQDRQFILSSKKLLLSDSGFYLCAWSVGYRVNTIYFGEGSWLTVV.

The chain links TRBV29-1 to TRBJ1-1, with D perhaps TRBD1 (5 bases). Germline CDR1 and CDR2: SQVTM and ANQGSEA. Trimming cost V 4 bases and J 3 bases, with 18 bases left between them. This CDR3 region has 15 residues. The CDR3 protein is CSVAVRGFGDTEAFF. The CDR3 nucleotides read TGCAGCGTTGCGGTAAGGGGATTTGGGGACACTGAAGCTTTCTTT.

The V gene is TRBV9, the J gene TRBJ2-7; TRBD1 aligns across 9 bases. The trim removed 3 bases at V and 5 bases at J, leaving 6 bases unmatched. Germline CDR1 and CDR2: SGDLS and YYNGEE. This CDR3 has 14 amino acids. CDR3 sequence: CASSGGQGLNEQYF. The CDR3 nucleotides read TGTGCCAGCAGCGGCGGACAGGGGTTGAACGAGCAGTACTTC.

This clone appeared a single time. The same CDR3 also results from other DNA sequences found in this sample. This sequence joins TRBV18 and TRBJ2-5, with D possibly matching TRBD1 (5 bases). V was trimmed by 3 bases and J by 2 bases, leaving 10 bases between them. CDR1 KGHSH and CDR2 LQKENI come from the germline V gene. CDR3 length: 14 amino acids. CDR3: CASSPTAGQETQYF. The CDR3 DNA sequence: TGTGCCAGCTCACCGACAGCAGGACAAGAGACCCAGTACTTC.

The chain has TRBV19 and TRBJ2-3; TRBD2 aligns across 11 bases. This CDR3 contains 14 residues. Trimming cost V 4 bases and J 6 bases; bases outside gene matches: 3. Germline V gives CDR1 LNHDA, CDR2 SQIVND (reference sequence). CDR3 sequence: CASSTGLAVDTQYF. In nucleotides, the CDR3 is TGTGCCAGTAGTACGGGACTAGCGGTCGATACGCAGTATTTT.

The rearrangement uses TRBV2 and TRBJ1-1, with D maybe TRBD1 (6 bases). This CDR3 is built from 15 residues. Germline CDR1 reads SNHLY; CDR2 reads FYNNEI. The germline V and J ends were trimmed by 4 bases and 0 bases, with 12 bases remaining between them. The CDR3 DNA reads TGTGCCAGCAGTGCCGGACAGCCTATGAACACTGAAGCTTTCTTT. Its protein is CASSAGQPMNTEAFF.

This clone occurred once. A far larger clone is off by one base, so a read error is likely. Other DNA sequences within the sample encode an identical CDR3. The rearrangement links TRBV30 to TRBJ1-1, with a tentative D call TRBD1 (6 bases). Trimming stripped 4 bases from V and 14 bases from J, with 17 bases between. The CDR3 runs to 11 residues. The germline V gene has CDR1 GTSNPN and CDR2 SVGIG (reference sequence). The chain's CDR3 is CAWTRGGMAFF. In nucleotides, the CDR3 is TGTGCCTGGACAAGGGGGGGAATGGCCTTCTTT.

The sample holds many counts of this clone. The chain uses TRBV7-9 and TRBJ2-1; tentatively, D is TRBD1 (7 bases). V lost 7 bases and J lost 8, with 12 bases in between. The germline V gene has CDR1 SEHNR and CDR2 FQNEAQ (reference sequence). The CDR3 length is 12 residues. The CDR3 bases are TGTGCCAGCACCTCAGGGGGGTATGAGCAGTTCTTC. Amino acids: CASTSGGYEQFF.

A few counts support this clone. This sequence joins TRBV7-2 and TRBJ2-2; TRBD1 might be the D (7 bases). Per the germline V gene, CDR1 is SGHTA and CDR2 is FQGNSA. With 5 bases removed from V and 7 bases from J, the gap between germline ends came to 20 bases. CDR3 size: 16 residues. CDR3 bases: TGTGCCAGCAGCCCCAGCGTTGGGCAGGGGGGCGGGGAGCTGTTTTTT. Translation gives CASSPSVGQGGGELFF.

This chain uses TRBV11-1 with TRBJ2-2, with D perhaps TRBD2 (6 bases). The CDR3 contains 16 residues. V was pared by 2 bases and J by 0 bases, with 10 bases between. Germline CDR1 is SGHAT and CDR2 is FQDESV (reference sequence). This chain's CDR3 is CASSLYLASNTGELFF. DNA for the CDR3: TGTGCCAGCAGCTTATATCTAGCGTCGAACACCGGGGAGCTGTTTTTT.

The rearrangement joins TRBV5-5 to TRBJ1-2, with unresolved D. This CDR3 has 13 residues. Germline values: CDR1 SGHKS, CDR2 YYEKEE (reference sequence). V lost 0 bases, J lost 2 bases, and 5 bases lay in between. The CDR3 protein is CASSLGSNYGYTF. CDR3 sequence (DNA): TGTGCCAGCAGCTTGGGTAGCAACTATGGCTACACCTTC.

The rearrangement joins TRBV25-1 to TRBJ2-7; possibly TRBD1 for D (5 bases). The ends were cut back, 6 bases at V and 6 bases at J, with 15 bases in the middle. This CDR3 has 13 amino acids. Germline lookup yields CDR1 MGHDK and CDR2 SYGVNS. CDR3 residues: CASRDREHTEQYF. The CDR3 nucleotides read TGTGCCAGCAGAGACAGAGAACACACCGAGCAGTACTTC.

Note on this clone: Given a far larger clone just one base away, this is likely a sequencing read error. The chain is built from TRBV6-1 and TRBJ2-5, with D perhaps matching TRBD1 (5 bases). Germline CDR1 is MNHNS and CDR2 is SASEGT. This CDR3 has 14 amino acids. DNA of the CDR3: TGTGCCAGCAGTGACAAGGGGTCCCCCTCCGAGCAGCACTTC. Its translation is CASSDKGSPSEQHF.

The V and J genes are TRBV25-1 and TRBJ2-7; 7 bases are a match to TRBD1. V lost 10 bases to trimming and J lost 3 bases; unmatched junction nucleotides: 18. Per germline, CDR1 MGHDK and CDR2 SYGVNS. CDR3 length: 16 amino acids. In DNA, the CDR3 is TGTGCCACCCCCACTAGGGACAGACAGGCTGACTACGAGCAGTACTTC. It translates to CATPTRDRQADYEQYF.

Remarks on this clone: Other DNA sequences in the sample encode the same CDR3. The chain uses TRBV29-1 and TRBJ2-2; 7 bases fit TRBD1. The V gene's germline CDR1 is SQVTM and CDR2 ANQGSEA. J was trimmed by 2 bases and V by 5 bases; bases with no gene match: 5. The CDR3 sequence is 14 residues long. As DNA, the CDR3 is TGCAGCGTTAAAGGGACAGCAAACACCGGGGAGCTGTTTTTT. Translating it yields CSVKGTANTGELFF.

The chain is built from TRBV28 and TRBJ2-1; 8 bases match TRBD2. The V gene end was trimmed by 5 bases and the J gene end by 4 bases; junction bases not matched to a gene: 10. Per the germline V gene, CDR1 is MDHEN and CDR2 is SYDVKM. This CDR3 is built from 16 residues. This CDR3 is CASSAKLAASYNEQFF. DNA of the CDR3: TGTGCCAGCAGTGCCAAACTAGCGGCGTCTTACAATGAGCAGTTCTTC.

As to this clone: It is likely a read error: a sequence one base away is far more abundant. The chain links TRBV30 to TRBJ1-1; D not certain. The V gene's germline CDR1 is GTSNPN and CDR2 SVGIG (reference sequence). The CDR3 is 13 amino acids. The DNA for the CDR3 is TGTGCCTGGGACTGGAACATGAACACTGGAGCTTTCTTT. Its translation: CAWDWNMNTGAFF.

The V call is TRBV7-9, the J call TRBJ1-1, with 9 bases fitting TRBD1. Trimming at V came to 4 bases and at J to 0 bases, leaving 15 bases not matched to a gene. The CDR3 spans 19 residues. CDR1 is SEHNR and CDR2 is FQNEAQ in the germline V gene (reference sequence). The CDR3 region has the DNA TGTGCCAGCAGCTCCCCAAACAGGGGGCTTGACAACATGAACACTGAAGCTTTCTTT. Encoded protein: CASSSPNRGLDNMNTEAFF.